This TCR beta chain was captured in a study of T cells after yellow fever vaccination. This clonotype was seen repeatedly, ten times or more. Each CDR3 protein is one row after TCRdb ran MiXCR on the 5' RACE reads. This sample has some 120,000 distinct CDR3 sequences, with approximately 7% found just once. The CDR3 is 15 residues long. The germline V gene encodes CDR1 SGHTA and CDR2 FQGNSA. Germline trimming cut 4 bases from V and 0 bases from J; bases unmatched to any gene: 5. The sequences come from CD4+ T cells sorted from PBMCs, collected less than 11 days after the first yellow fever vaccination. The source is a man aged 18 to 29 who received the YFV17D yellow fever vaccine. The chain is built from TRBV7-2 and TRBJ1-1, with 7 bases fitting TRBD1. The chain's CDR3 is CASSSRGQLNTEAFF. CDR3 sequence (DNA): TGTGCCAGCAGCTCCCGGGGACAGTTGAACACTGAAGCTTTCTTT.